The 21 T cell receptor beta chains below were found in one sample sequenced in a study of blood T cell repertoires in COVID-19 (dated by TCRdb to the early 2020s). Library construction relied on the immunoSEQ multiplex PCR assay. Drawn from immuneACCESS, this table holds only the in-frame rearrangements with V and J called that TCRdb kept. Clones are partly lost; checked studies trace under half to an unresolved V gene and leave the rest unexplained. In all, the sample holds 450,000 to 500,000 clones, and roughly 85% of those were seen once. Clones ranked in the top ten supply about 3% of the sample. Input material: peripheral blood. The source of these receptors is a human donor in a cohort sampled during active COVID-19.

CDR3 protein: CASSVTVPFTYEQYF. As DNA, the CDR3 is TGTGCCAGCAGTGTAACGGTCCCATTTACCTACGAGCAGTACTTC. V is TRBV27 and J is TRBJ2-7; D unresolved. Trimming took 5 bases from V and 2 from J, leaving 16 bases between them. Germline loops: CDR1 MNHEY, CDR2 SMNVEV (reference sequence). CDR3 length: 15 amino acids.

This clone has a single count. CDR3 DNA: TGTGCCAGCAGCGGGCAGCCTAGCTCCAATGAGCAGTTCTTC. Translated, it gives CASSGQPSSNEQFF. The V gene is TRBV7-3, the J gene TRBJ2-1, with a tentative D call TRBD2 (5 bases). Germline-derived CDR1 and CDR2 are SGHTA and FQGTGA. CDR3 length equals 14 residues. Trimming removed 5 bases at V and 6 bases at J, with 14 bases between.

The chain carries TRBV6-5 and TRBJ2-7; 12 bases match TRBD1. Losses at the gene ends were 7 bases for V and 5 bases for J; bases not matched to a gene: 6. Germline CDR1 is MNHEY and CDR2 is SVGAGI. The CDR3 totals 14 residues. CDR3 region: CASNLGQGADEQYF. The CDR3 nucleotides read TGTGCCAGCAACTTGGGACAGGGGGCTGACGAGCAGTACTTC.

The rearrangement links TRBV9 to TRBJ2-1; weak D call: TRBD1 (5 bases). V was shortened by 3 bases and J by 10 bases, with 11 bases between the two germline ends. The CDR3 runs 12 residues. Germline loops: CDR1 SGDLS, CDR2 YYNGEE. The DNA of the CDR3 is TGTGCCAGCAGCGCCTTAGGGGAAGAGCAGTTCTTC. Translating gives CASSALGEEQFF.

This sequence joins TRBV11-3 and TRBJ2-7; D is undetermined. There are 13 residues in the CDR3. The germline V gene has CDR1 SGHNT and CDR2 YENEEA. The ends were cut back, 1 base at V and 1 base at J, with 5 bases in the middle. The chain's CDR3 is CASSLGGSYEQYF. In nucleotides, the CDR3 is TGTGCCAGCAGCTTAGGAGGATCCTACGAGCAGTACTTC. Full variable domain (missing parts from reference TRBV11-3 and TRBJ2-7): EAGVVQSPRYKIIEKKQPVAFWCNPISGHNTLYWYLQNLGQGPELLIRYENEEAVDDSQLPKDRFSAERLKGVDSTLKIQPAELGDSAVYLCASSLGGSYEQYFGPGTRLTVT.

V gene TRBV5-1 combines with J gene TRBJ2-2, with D possibly matching TRBD2 (5 bases). CDR1 and CDR2 (germline): SGHRS, YFSETQ. The length of the CDR3 is 15 residues. Trimming removed 4 bases from V and 6 bases from J, with 16 bases in between. CDR3 sequence reads: CASSEQTSSPGELFF. CDR3 nucleotides: TGCGCCAGCAGCGAACAAACTTCTAGCCCCGGGGAGCTGTTTTTT. Full variable domain (rest looked up from reference TRBV5-1 and TRBJ2-2): KAGVTQTPRYLIKTRGQQVTLSCSPISGHRSVSWYQQTPGQGLQFLFEYFSETQRNKGNFPGRFSGRQFSNSRSEMNVSTLELGDSALYLCASSEQTSSPGELFFGEGSRLTVL.

J is TRBJ2-5 and V is TRBV3-1 (or the pseudogene TRBV3-2); TRBD1 matches 12 bases. V lost 1 base, J lost 6 bases, and 3 bases stayed unmatched. The CDR3 is 15 amino acids. Germline assignment: CDR1 LGHDT and CDR2 YNNKEL (reference sequence). CDR3 coding DNA: TGTGCCAGCAGCCAAGGGGACAGGGGGCTAAAGACCCAGTACTTC. This gives the protein CASSQGDRGLKTQYF.

V is TRBV19 and J is TRBJ2-1; a possible D gene is TRBD1 (6 bases). Germline assignment: CDR1 LNHDA and CDR2 SQIVND (reference sequence). The CDR3 has 15 amino acids. Trimming took 4 bases from V and 6 from J, leaving 16 bases between them. The CDR3: CASSSRGYLGNEQFF. The CDR3 DNA sequence: TGTGCCAGTAGTAGCAGGGGTTATCTGGGCAATGAGCAGTTCTTC. The full variable domain, completed using reference TRBV19 and TRBJ2-1, is DGGITQSPKYLFRKEGQNVTLSCEQNLNHDAMYWYRQDPGQGLRLIYYSQIVNDFQKGDIAEGYSVSREKKESFPLTVTSAQKNPTAFYLCASSSRGYLGNEQFFGPGTRLTVL.

This clone has a single count. The chain joins TRBV5-1 to TRBJ2-3, with 9 positions matching TRBD1. CDR1 and CDR2 (germline): SGHRS, YFSETQ. The CDR3 loop spans 15 amino acids. V gave up 0 bases and J gave up 4 bases; unmatched junction bases: 3. CDR3 DNA: TGCGCCAGCAGCTTGGCACAGGGGGCCGCAGATACGCAGTATTTT. This gives the protein CASSLAQGAADTQYF.

This chain connects TRBV3-1 (or the pseudogene TRBV3-2) to TRBJ1-6, with a weak D call TRBD1 (6 bases). The CDR3 is 15 amino acids. Trimming shortened V by 3 bases and J by 12 bases, and 18 bases separated the two germline ends. The germline CDR1 and CDR2 sequences are LGHDT and YNNKEL (reference sequence). CDR3 region: CASSQEWDTLKPLHF. CDR3 in DNA: TGTGCCAGCAGCCAGGAGTGGGACACCCTGAAACCCCTCCACTTT.

Notes on this clone: Relative to the germline gene, one junction end is altered; a read error may explain this. This chain uses TRBV28 with TRBJ1-1; 11 nucleotides agree with TRBD1. Germline V gene data show CDR1 as MDHEN and CDR2 as SYDVKM. The CDR3 covers 15 residues. The CDR3 nucleotides are TGTGCCAGCAAGGGACAGGGGGAACACCACCCTCTTGGGGACTTT. It specifies CASKGQGEHHPLGDF.

CDR3 coding DNA: TGTGCCAGTAGTATTGGCCGACAGGGCGTGTTGGCCGGGGAGCTGTTTTTT. Translation: CASSIGRQGVLAGELFF. This sequence joins TRBV19 and TRBJ2-2; 7 positions agree with TRBD1. The CDR3 sequence is 17 residues long. Trimming cost V 3 bases and J 6 bases; bases outside gene matches: 13. CDR1 and CDR2 from the germline V gene are LNHDA and SQIVND (reference sequence).

The V call is TRBV5-1, the J call TRBJ1-2, with TRBD1 matching over 7 bases. J gave up 8 bases and V 1 base, and 8 bases lay outside the gene matches. Germline CDR1 SGHRS, CDR2 YFSETQ. The CDR3 has 14 amino acids. CDR3 loop: CASSLTRQGWGYTF. As DNA, the CDR3 is TGCGCCAGCAGCTTGACGAGACAGGGCTGGGGCTACACCTTC.

This chain joins TRBV7-9 and TRBJ2-7; D is perhaps TRBD1 (6 bases). This CDR3 has 16 residues. In germline, CDR1 is SEHNR, CDR2 FQNEAQ (reference sequence). Trimming left V 5 bases short and J 2 bases short, with 19 bases between. The CDR3 loop is CASSPASGAVTYEQYF. In DNA, the CDR3 is TGTGCCAGCAGCCCAGCGTCAGGGGCCGTTACCTACGAGCAGTACTTC.

This clone was seen many times. The genes are TRBV21-1 and TRBJ2-7; TRBD2, the table's D call, lacks a check against the DNA. TRBV21-1 is an annotated pseudogene. The CDR3 runs to 15 residues. CDR3 sequence reads: CASSGSGRLAYEQYF. CDR3 DNA sequence: TGTGCCAGCAGCGGTAGCGGGAGGCTGGCGTACGAGCAGTACTTC.

The chain recombines TRBV7-9 with TRBJ1-2, with 7 bases aligning to TRBD1. The V and J ends lost 4 bases and 4 bases, in that order; junction bases with no gene match: 9. The CDR3 length is 15 residues. Germline CDR1 reads SEHNR; CDR2 reads FQNEAQ (reference sequence). CDR3 residues: CASSSSGTESYGYTF. The CDR3 nucleotides are TGTGCCAGCAGCTCCTCCGGGACAGAGAGCTATGGCTACACCTTC.

This chain uses TRBV18 with TRBJ1-4, with no clear D. V was shortened by 5 bases and J by 14 bases, with 15 bases between the two germline ends. The CDR3 is made up of 12 amino acids. Germline CDR1 and CDR2: KGHSH and LQKENI. CDR3 protein: CASSALQEELFF. CDR3 sequence (DNA): TGTGCCAGCTCAGCCTTGCAAGAAGAGCTGTTTTTT.

J is TRBJ2-1 and V is TRBV19, with D unresolved. Between the trimmed V and J ends, which lost 5 bases and 5 bases, there was a span of 13 bases. There are 14 residues in the CDR3. Per the germline V gene, CDR1 is LNHDA and CDR2 is SQIVND (reference sequence). This chain's CDR3 is CASSSRLHNNEQFF. The CDR3 DNA reads TGTGCCAGTAGTTCCCGATTACATAACAATGAGCAGTTCTTC.

This clone was seen a handful of times. The chain joins TRBV30 to TRBJ2-1; 7 bases match TRBD2. V trimming: 5 bases; J trimming: 6 bases; junction bases outside the gene matches: 7. The CDR3 spans 13 residues. CDR1 is GTSNPN and CDR2 is SVGIG in the germline V gene (reference sequence). This chain's CDR3 is CAWLPGGGNEQFF. CDR3 nucleotide sequence: TGTGCCTGGTTACCGGGAGGAGGCAATGAGCAGTTCTTC. The full variable domain, its missing parts supplied by reference TRBV30 and TRBJ2-1, is SQTIHQWPATLVQPVGSPLSLECTVEGTSNPNLYWYRQAAGRGLQLLFYSVGIGQISSEVPQNLSASRPQDRQFILSSKKLLLSDSGFYLCAWLPGGGNEQFFGPGTRLTVL.

This chain uses TRBV6-5 with TRBJ2-7; D perhaps matches TRBD1 (6 bases). The CDR3 runs to 12 residues. The V and J ends lost 7 bases and 7 bases respectively, with 14 bases between them. Germline V gene sequence: CDR1 MNHEY, CDR2 SVGAGI. The CDR3 DNA follows: TGTGCCAGCAACAGGGACGTTAGGGAGCAGTACTTC. The encoded protein is CASNRDVREQYF.

This clone was recorded a few times. The genes are TRBV7-2 and TRBJ2-7; D is undetermined. In germline, CDR1 is SGHTA, CDR2 FQGNSA. The V end lost 4 bases, the J end lost 2 bases, and 9 bases lay between the germline ends. The CDR3 runs to 13 residues. The CDR3: CASSSLTPYEQYF. Here the CDR3 DNA reads TGTGCCAGCAGCTCGCTAACCCCCTACGAGCAGTACTTC.